This entry describes one T cell receptor (beta chain). Its antigen remains unknown. The data are from a study of beta chain features in type 1 diabetes. Overall study results and limits: Type 1 diabetes patients had moderately but significantly shorter TCRB CDR3s in all four CD4+ subsets.

The authors reverse transcribed all of the isolated RNA, so sequencing captured expressed TCRB transcripts. TCRdb's table, derived via immunoSEQ multiplex PCR, lists solely in-frame clones and lacks some. In the table there are hundreds of thousands of clones, roughly an eighth of which are singletons. Germline V gene lookup returns CDR1 LNHDA and CDR2 SQIVND (reference sequence). Trimming took 10 bases from V and 6 from J, leaving 10 bases between them. The CDR3 is made up of 11 amino acids. The V gene is TRBV19, the J gene TRBJ2-4; the D gene is possibly TRBD1 (6 bases). The sequencing sample was made of naive CD4+ T cells from blood. The receptor was isolated from a woman aged 18-29 years with type 1 diabetes. The DNA of the CDR3 is TGTGCCACCGAGGACAGAAACATTCAGTACTTC. Translated, it gives CATEDRNIQYF.